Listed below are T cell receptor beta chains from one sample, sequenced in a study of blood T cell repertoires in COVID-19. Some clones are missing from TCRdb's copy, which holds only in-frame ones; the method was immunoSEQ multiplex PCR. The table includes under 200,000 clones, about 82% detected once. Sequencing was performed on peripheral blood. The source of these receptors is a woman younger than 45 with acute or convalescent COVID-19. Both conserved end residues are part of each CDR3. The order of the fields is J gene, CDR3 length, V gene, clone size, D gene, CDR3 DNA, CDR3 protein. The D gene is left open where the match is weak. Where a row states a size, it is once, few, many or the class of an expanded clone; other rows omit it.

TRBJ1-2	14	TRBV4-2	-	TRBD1	TGTGCCAGCAGCCCTGACAGGGCGGCAAATGGCTACACCTTC	CASSPDRAANGYTF
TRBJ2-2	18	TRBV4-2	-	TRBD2	TGTGCCAGCAGCCAAGCCCCCCTAGCGGGATCGAACACCGGGGAGCTGTTTTTT	CASSQAPLAGSNTGELFF
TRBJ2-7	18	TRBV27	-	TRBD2	TGTGCCAGCAGTCCTACCCGACTAGCGGGAGACCCTCCCTACGAGCAGTACTTC	CASSPTRLAGDPPYEQYF
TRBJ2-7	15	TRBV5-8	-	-	TGTGCCAGCAGCTTGGGGGCAGGAAGGACTTACGAGCAGTACTTC	CASSLGAGRTYEQYF
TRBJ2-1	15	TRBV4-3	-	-	TGCGCCAGCAGCCTAGGACCATCAGGGGCCAATGAGCAGTTCTTC	CASSLGPSGANEQFF
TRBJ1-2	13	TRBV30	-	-	TGTGCCTGGAGTACGGCGCCGGGCTATGGCTACACCTTC	CAWSTAPGYGYTF
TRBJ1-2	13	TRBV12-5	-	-	TGTGCTAGTGCCACGGACTGGAACTATGGCTACACCTTC	CASATDWNYGYTF
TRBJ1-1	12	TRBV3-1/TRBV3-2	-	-	TGTGCCAGCAGCCAAGACGGCGGGGAAGCTTTCTTT	CASSQDGGEAFF
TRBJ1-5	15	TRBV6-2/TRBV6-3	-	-	TGTGCCAGCAGCGTAGCGGGGGCAGGGGTCCAGCCCCAGCATTTT	CASSVAGAGVQPQHF
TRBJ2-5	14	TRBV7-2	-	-	TGTGCCAGCAGCTTAGGCCAGGGAAAGGAGACCCAGTACTTC	CASSLGQGKETQYF
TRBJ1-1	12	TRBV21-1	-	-	TGTGCCAGGAGGGCGGAGAACACTGAAGCTTTCTTT	CARRAENTEAFF
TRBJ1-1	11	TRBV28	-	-	TGTGCCAGCAAGTCGACACAAGAAGCTTTCTTT	CASKSTQEAFF
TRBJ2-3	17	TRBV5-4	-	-	TGTGCCAGCAGCTTGGGGCCTGGGGTAGCGGTCACAGATACGCAGTATTTT	CASSLGPGVAVTDTQYF
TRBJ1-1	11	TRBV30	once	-	TGTGCCTGGAGGGGCAGGACTGAAGCTTTCTTT	CAWRGRTEAFF
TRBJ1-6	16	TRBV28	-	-	TGTGCCAGCAGGTTGATCTTAGGGGGAATTGGTTCACCCCTCCACTTT	CASRLILGGIGSPLHF
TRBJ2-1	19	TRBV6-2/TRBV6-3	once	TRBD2	TGTGCCAGCAGTTACTCGGGACTAGCGGGACCCGGCTCCTACAATGAGCAGTTCTTC	CASSYSGLAGPGSYNEQFF
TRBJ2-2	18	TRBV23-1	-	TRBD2	TGCGCCAGCAGTCAACCTAGGATCATAGCGGGAGGGCCCGGGGAGCTGTTTTTT	CASSQPRIIAGGPGELFF
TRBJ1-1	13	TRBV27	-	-	TGTGCCAGCTACAGGGCTGAGAACACTGAAGCTTTCTTT	CASYRAENTEAFF
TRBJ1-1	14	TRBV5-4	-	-	TGTTCCCTCTCGTTCCCAGGGGCTCCCACTGAAGCTTTCTTT	CSLSFPGAPTEAFF
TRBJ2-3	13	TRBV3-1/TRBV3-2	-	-	TGTGCCAGCAGCCTCCTTAGCACAGATACGCAGTATTTT	CASSLLSTDTQYF
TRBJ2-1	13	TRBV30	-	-	TGTGCCTGGAGTGTAGACTTGGTTGGGGAGCAGTTCTTC	CAWSVDLVGEQFF
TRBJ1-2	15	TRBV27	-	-	TGTGCCAGCAGTTTATCGGTAGGGGTCGGGTATGGCTACACCTTC	CASSLSVGVGYGYTF
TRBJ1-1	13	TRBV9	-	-	TGTGCCAGCAGCGGGTCTCTAAGAACTGAAGCTTTCTTT	CASSGSLRTEAFF
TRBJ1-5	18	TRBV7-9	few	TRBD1	TGTGCCAGCAGCAATGAACAGGGGATTGTAAGGGGCAATCAGCCCCAGCATTTT	CASSNEQGIVRGNQPQHF
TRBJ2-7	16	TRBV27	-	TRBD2	TGTGCCAGCAGTTTATTTGCGGGAGGGCCTATCTACGAGCAGTACTTC	CASSLFAGGPIYEQYF
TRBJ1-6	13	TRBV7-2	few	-	TGTGCCAGCAGCTTGTGGGGAGTGTCACCCCTCCACTTT	CASSLWGVSPLHF
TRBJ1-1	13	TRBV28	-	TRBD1	TGTGCCAGCAGTTTACGGACAGGGACAGAAGCTTTCTTT	CASSLRTGTEAFF
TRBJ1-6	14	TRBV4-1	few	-	TGCGCCAGCAGCTTAGACAGGTCAAATTCACCCCTCCACTTT	CASSLDRSNSPLHF
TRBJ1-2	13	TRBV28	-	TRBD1	TGTGCCAGCGGGACAGGGGTTAACTATGGCTACACCTTC	CASGTGVNYGYTF
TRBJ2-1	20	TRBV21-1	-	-	TGTGCCAGCAGCAAAGAGGGAGATAGCGGGGGGGCCCCTATTTACAATGAGCAGTTCTTC	CASSKEGDSGGAPIYNEQFF
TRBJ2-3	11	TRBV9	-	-	TGTGCCAGCAGCCCCGGGGATACGCAGTATTTT	CASSPGDTQYF
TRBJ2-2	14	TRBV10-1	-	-	TGCGCCAGCAGTGCGAAGTCCCGCGCCGGGGAGCTGTTTTTT	CASSAKSRAGELFF
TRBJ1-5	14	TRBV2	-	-	TGTGCCAGCAGTGAAACCAGGGGACGTATGGCCCAGCATTTT	CASSETRGRMAQHF
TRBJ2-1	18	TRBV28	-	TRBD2	TGTGCCAGCAGTATTCCGGGACTAGCATCTGTTCTCTACAATGAGCAGTTCTTC	CASSIPGLASVLYNEQFF
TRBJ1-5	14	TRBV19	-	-	TGTGCCAGTAGTAAGGACAGATCGGGCCAGCCCCAGCATTTT	CASSKDRSGQPQHF
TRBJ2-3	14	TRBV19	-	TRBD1	TGTGCCAGTAGTATGACAGGGGGCCCAGATACGCAGTATTTT	CASSMTGGPDTQYF
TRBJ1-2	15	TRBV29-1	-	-	TGCAGCGTCTCTCCGACTATGATCAAATTAGGCGGCTACACCTTC	CSVSPTMIKLGGYTF
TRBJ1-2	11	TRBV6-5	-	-	TGTGCCAGCTACTCTCTGTCTGGCTACACCTTC	CASYSLSGYTF
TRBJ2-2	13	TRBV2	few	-	TGTGCCAGCAGCGAACAGGTCACCGGGGAGCTGTTTTTT	CASSEQVTGELFF
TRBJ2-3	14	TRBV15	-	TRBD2	TGTGCCACCCGGCTAGCGGGGGCGGGAGATACGCAGTATTTT	CATRLAGAGDTQYF
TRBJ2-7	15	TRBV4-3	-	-	TGCGCCAGCAGCCAAGAAGGGCGGGGCTCCTACGAGCAGTACTTC	CASSQEGRGSYEQYF
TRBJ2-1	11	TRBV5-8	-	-	TGTGCCAGCTTAGGGGTTGGGGAGCAGTTCTTC	CASLGVGEQFF
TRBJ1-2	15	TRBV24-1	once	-	TGTGCCACCAGTGGGGCAGGGGAAGGAAACTATGGCTACACCTTC	CATSGAGEGNYGYTF
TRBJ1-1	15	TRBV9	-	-	TGTGCCAGCAGCGCTCCAACAGGGACGAACACTGAAGCTTTCTTT	CASSAPTGTNTEAFF
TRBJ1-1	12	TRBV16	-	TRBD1	TGTGCCAGCAGACGACAGGGCACTGAAGCTTTCTTT	CASRRQGTEAFF
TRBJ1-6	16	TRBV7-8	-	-	TGTGCCAGCAGCTTAGAAGGACAGACATATAATTCACCCCTCCACTTT	CASSLEGQTYNSPLHF
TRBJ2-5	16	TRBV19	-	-	TGTGCCAGTAGTATCCGACGTACAGTCGTACAAGAGACCCAGTACTTC	CASSIRRTVVQETQYF
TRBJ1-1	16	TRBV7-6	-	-	TGTGCCAGCAGCTCAGGGCAGGGTTGGGGGAACACTGAAGCTTTCTTT	CASSSGQGWGNTEAFF
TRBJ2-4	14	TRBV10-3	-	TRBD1	TGTGCCATCAGTGCCGGGACAGGGACAAACATTCAGTACTTC	CAISAGTGTNIQYF
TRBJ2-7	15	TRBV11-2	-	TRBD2	TGTGCCAGCAGCTTAACTAGCGGGCTCTCCTACGAGCAGTACTTC	CASSLTSGLSYEQYF
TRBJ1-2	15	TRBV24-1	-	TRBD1	TGTGCCACCAGTGGCGTGATCCGACAGGACAGGGGCTACACCTTC	CATSGVIRQDRGYTF
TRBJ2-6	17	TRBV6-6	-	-	TGTGCCAGCAGTCCGACCGACTCGAGCTCTGGGGCCAACGTCCTGACTTTC	CASSPTDSSSGANVLTF
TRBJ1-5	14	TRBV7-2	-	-	TGTGCCAGCAGCTTACGGCAGGGAAATCAGCCCCAGCATTTT	CASSLRQGNQPQHF
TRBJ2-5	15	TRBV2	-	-	TGTGCCAGCAGTGATTTGCGGGGGCCCCAAGAGACCCAGTACTTC	CASSDLRGPQETQYF
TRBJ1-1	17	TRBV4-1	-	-	TGCGCCAGCAGCCACCCAAAATGGGGGCTCATGAACACTGAAGCTTTCTTT	CASSHPKWGLMNTEAFF